A single sample gave rise to the 21 T cell receptor beta chains below, sequenced in a study of CD8 T cells in Susac syndrome. A quantity of roughly 0.5 to 1 ug RNA underwent reverse transcription using random hexamers. Each CDR3 protein gets one entry after TCRdb re-called the immunoSEQ multiplex PCR reads with MiXCR. The sample consists of 180,000 or so distinct CDR3 sequences, around 94% of them appearing once. Sample: CD4+ T cells from PBMCs. Receptors were obtained from a human donor in good health.

This chain links TRBV24-1 with TRBJ2-3; 8 nucleotides match TRBD2. From germline, CDR1 is KGHDR and CDR2 SFDVKD. With V trimmed by 7 bases and J by 0 bases, 2 bases remained unmatched. The CDR3 is 14 amino acids. The CDR3 DNA reads TGTGCCACCAGCCGGGGGGGCAGCACAGATACGCAGTATTTT. Its protein product is CATSRGGSTDTQYF.

V is TRBV5-1 and J is TRBJ1-2; D may be TRBD1 (5 bases). CDR1 is SGHRS, CDR2 YFSETQ, per germline. V was clipped by 1 base and J by 8 bases, with 15 bases between them. This CDR3 is 14 amino acids long. DNA of the CDR3: TGCGCCAGCAGCTTGCAAGGGGCCAGGGAGGGCTACACCTTC. This translates into CASSLQGAREGYTF. The complete variable domain, with remaining parts taken from reference TRBV5-1 and TRBJ1-2, reads KAGVTQTPRYLIKTRGQQVTLSCSPISGHRSVSWYQQTPGQGLQFLFEYFSETQRNKGNFPGRFSGRQFSNSRSEMNVSTLELGDSALYLCASSLQGAREGYTFGSGTRLTVV.

The chain employs TRBV9 and TRBJ2-5, with 9 bases fitting TRBD2. V lost 1 base and J lost 3; bases outside the gene matches: 16. This CDR3 region has 19 residues. Germline lookup yields CDR1 SGDLS and CDR2 YYNGEE. The CDR3: CASSVTPSGAGGVEETQYF. Here the CDR3 DNA reads TGTGCCAGCAGCGTAACCCCCTCGGGGGCGGGGGGGGTTGAAGAGACCCAGTACTTC.

This chain joins TRBV5-6 and TRBJ2-2; D is ambiguous. Trimming took off 4 bases at V and 1 base at J, with 17 bases between the two ends. Germline V CDR1 and CDR2: SGHDT, YYEEEE. The CDR3 is 17 residues long. The CDR3: CASSAVVIQKNTGELFF. CDR3 DNA sequence: TGTGCCAGCAGCGCGGTCGTTATACAGAAGAACACCGGGGAGCTGTTTTTT.

This sequence joins TRBV20-1 and TRBJ2-7, with TRBD1 matching over 9 bases. Trimming removed 6 bases from V and 1 base from J; junction bases left unmatched: 7. This CDR3 spans 14 amino acids. Germline CDR1 is DFQATT and CDR2 is SNEGSKA (reference sequence). The CDR3: CSAETGGNSYEQYF. The CDR3 DNA sequence: TGCAGTGCAGAGACAGGGGGTAATTCCTACGAGCAGTACTTC.

V is TRBV9 and J is TRBJ1-1, with 8 bases that match TRBD1. V lost 4 bases and J lost 1; bases outside the gene matches: 21. This CDR3 spans 20 amino acids. CDR1 is SGDLS, CDR2 YYNGEE, per germline. DNA of the CDR3: TGTGCCAGCAGCCCAGACACGGTTCGACAGGGGAACTATCCGAACACTGAAGCTTTCTTT. Protein product: CASSPDTVRQGNYPNTEAFF.

The gene calls are TRBV7-2 and TRBJ2-1; D not certain. Trimming left V 3 bases short and J 3 bases short, with 9 bases between. The germline CDR1 and CDR2 sequences are SGHTA and FQGNSA. This CDR3 comprises 14 residues. CDR3 sequence (DNA): TGTGCCAGCAGCTTCTCTAGACTCTACAATGAGCAGTTCTTC. Protein product: CASSFSRLYNEQFF.

The V call is TRBV12-3 or TRBV12-4, the J call TRBJ1-4; D perhaps matches TRBD1 (5 bases). Trimming left V 6 bases short and J 14 bases short, with 13 bases between. The CDR3 loop spans 11 amino acids. CDR3 DNA sequence: TGTGCCAGCAGCAAGGGGCCGATTCTGTTTTTT. It encodes CASSKGPILFF.

This sequence joins TRBV6-2 or TRBV6-3 and TRBJ2-5; the match to TRBD1 covers 9 bases. Germline loops: CDR1 MNHEY, CDR2 SVGEGT. This CDR3 has 15 residues. Trimming removed 6 bases from V and 6 bases from J; junction bases left unmatched: 11. The CDR3 sequence: CASRPSGQGWKTQYF. The CDR3 DNA sequence: TGTGCCAGCAGACCCTCGGGACAGGGATGGAAGACCCAGTACTTC.

The J gene is TRBJ1-1, the V gene TRBV15, with 7 bases matching TRBD1. The germline CDR1 and CDR2 sequences are LNHNV and YYDKDF (reference sequence). The CDR3 extends over 15 amino acids. With 1 base clipped from V and 1 base from J, the junction kept 3 bases outside the gene matches. The CDR3 sequence: CATSRGGTANTEAFF. The CDR3, as DNA: TGTGCCACCAGCAGAGGGGGGACAGCGAACACTGAAGCTTTCTTT.

The chain recombines TRBV15 with TRBJ2-1; TRBD2 matches 8 bases. The CDR3 has 15 residues. With 5 bases clipped from V and 6 bases from J, the junction kept 9 bases outside the gene matches. Germline CDR1 reads LNHNV; CDR2 reads YYDKDF (reference sequence). The chain's CDR3 is CATSAERGGINEQFF. In DNA form, the CDR3 reads TGTGCCACCAGCGCCGAACGGGGGGGGATCAATGAGCAGTTCTTC.

V is TRBV20-1 and J is TRBJ2-7; 8 nucleotides line up with TRBD2. CDR1 and CDR2 (germline): DFQATT, SNEGSKA (reference sequence). J gave up 7 bases and V 7 bases, and 18 bases lay outside the gene matches. The length of the CDR3 is 15 residues. The CDR3 coding sequence is TGCAGTGGAACCCCCGGGACTAGTCCCCGGGGGGAGCAGTACTTC. It yields the protein CSGTPGTSPRGEQYF.

The V gene is TRBV6-4, the J gene TRBJ2-2; D might be TRBD1 (5 bases). The V and J ends lost 4 bases and 7 bases respectively, with 7 bases between them. The germline V gene encodes CDR1 MRHNA and CDR2 SNTAGT. This CDR3 is 12 amino acids long. The DNA for the CDR3 is TGTGCCAGCAGTGCTCAGGGCGGGGAGCTGTTTTTT. Protein: CASSAQGGELFF.

J is TRBJ2-3 and V is TRBV14; 15 nucleotides agree with TRBD2. The CDR3 is made up of 19 amino acids. From germline, CDR1 is SGHDN and CDR2 FVKESK. Trimming cost V 2 bases and J 1 base; bases outside gene matches: 7. The CDR3 sequence is CASSQSPGLAGGRTDTQYF. The CDR3 DNA reads as TGTGCCAGCAGCCAAAGTCCAGGACTAGCGGGGGGGCGCACAGATACGCAGTATTTT. Full variable domain (outside the CDR3, taken from reference TRBV14 and TRBJ2-3): EAGVTQFPSHSVIEKGQTVTLRCDPISGHDNLYWYRRVMGKEIKFLLHFVKESKQDESGMPNNRFLAERTGGTYSTLKVQPAELEDSGVYFCASSQSPGLAGGRTDTQYFGPGTRLTVL.

The table lists this clonotype with a few counts. This chain uses TRBV24-1 with TRBJ2-3, with unresolved D. Trimming removed 2 bases from V and 4 bases from J, with 6 bases in between. The germline gives CDR1 KGHDR, CDR2 SFDVKD. The CDR3 covers 13 residues. CDR3 DNA: TGTGCCACCAGTGATTCCCCCTCAGATACGCAGTATTTT. This sequence encodes CATSDSPSDTQYF.

The chain joins TRBV6-5 to TRBJ2-7; tentative D call: TRBD1 (6 bases). With 9 bases removed from V and 1 base from J, the gap between germline ends came to 13 bases. There are 13 residues in the CDR3. CDR1 and CDR2 from the germline V gene are MNHEY and SVGAGI. The CDR3 here is CASAQGPSYEQYF. The CDR3 region has the DNA TGTGCCAGTGCACAGGGTCCGTCCTACGAGCAGTACTTC.

The V gene is TRBV6-5, the J gene TRBJ2-1; the match to TRBD2 covers 8 bases. Trimming at V came to 1 base and at J to 9 bases, leaving 8 bases not matched to a gene. Germline V lookup: CDR1 MNHEY, CDR2 SVGAGI. The CDR3 length is 15 residues. The chain's CDR3 is CASSYYAGGSTEQFF. The DNA of the CDR3 is TGTGCCAGCAGTTACTACGCGGGGGGCTCCACTGAGCAGTTCTTC.

V gene TRBV29-1 combines with J gene TRBJ1-2; unclear D gene. CDR1 SQVTM and CDR2 ANQGSEA come from the germline V gene. The CDR3 spans 10 residues. This CDR3 is CITEGGGYTF. In nucleotides, the CDR3 is TGCATTACAGAAGGCGGTGGCTACACCTTC.

The chain has TRBV12-3 or TRBV12-4 and TRBJ2-7; the match to TRBD1 covers 7 bases. The CDR3 extends over 13 amino acids. Trimming took 5 bases from V and 2 from J; bases not matched to a gene: 3. CDR3 protein: CASSPGGAYEQYF. CDR3 in DNA: TGTGCCAGCAGTCCAGGGGGAGCCTACGAGCAGTACTTC.

The chain carries TRBV5-1 and TRBJ1-2, with a tentative D call TRBD1 (5 bases). V shed 1 base and J shed 6 bases, with 16 bases lying between them. Germline V gene sequence: CDR1 SGHRS, CDR2 YFSETQ. This CDR3 region has 15 residues. The CDR3 DNA sequence: TGCGCCAGCAGCTTGTACCTCCCGGGACGTAATGGCTACACCTTC. Translating gives CASSLYLPGRNGYTF.

The rearrangement joins TRBV3-1 to TRBJ2-3; 12 bases map to TRBD2. V lost 1 base to trimming and J lost 0 bases; unmatched junction nucleotides: 5. Germline V lookup: CDR1 LGHDT, CDR2 YNNKEL (reference sequence). The CDR3 totals 18 residues. In DNA form, the CDR3 reads TGTGCCAGCAGCCAAGCAGGACTAGCGGGGATAAGCACAGATACGCAGTATTTT. It is translated as CASSQAGLAGISTDTQYF.